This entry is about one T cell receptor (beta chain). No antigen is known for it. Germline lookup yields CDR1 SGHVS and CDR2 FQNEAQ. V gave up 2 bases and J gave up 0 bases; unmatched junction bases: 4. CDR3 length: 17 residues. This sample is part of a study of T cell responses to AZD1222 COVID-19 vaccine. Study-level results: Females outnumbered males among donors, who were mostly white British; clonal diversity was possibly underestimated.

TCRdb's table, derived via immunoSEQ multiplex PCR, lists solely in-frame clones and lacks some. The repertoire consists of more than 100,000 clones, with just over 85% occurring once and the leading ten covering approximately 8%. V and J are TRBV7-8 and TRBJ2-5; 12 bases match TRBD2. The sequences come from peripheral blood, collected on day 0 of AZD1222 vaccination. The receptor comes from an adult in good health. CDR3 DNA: TGTGCCAGCAGCTTATCCGGACTAGCGGGGAACCAAGAGACCCAGTACTTC. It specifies CASSLSGLAGNQETQYF.